The present entry profiles one T cell receptor beta chain with its context. The target antigen is unknown. Generated by immunoSEQ multiplex PCR, the TCRdb table keeps only in-frame clones and is missing some. The data hold more than 300,000 clones, with around 84% observed a single time. These data come from a study of Ad26.COV2.S vaccination and SARS-CoV-2 variants. Study-level information: In the study, Ad26.COV2.S was injected intramuscularly once, or twice 56 days apart.

The treatment: 15 to 20 received Ad26.COV2.S at low or high dose, single or two shots; roughly five received placebo; per-sample allocation not given. Samples were taken on day 63 after the first vaccine or placebo injection. The CDR3 consists of 15 residues. The V and J ends lost 4 bases and 2 bases respectively, with 14 bases between them. The germline V gene encodes CDR1 KGHSH and CDR2 LQKENI. General study points: Ad26.COV2.S recipients had broader spike-specific TCRs (P = 0.0014).

The material sequenced was peripheral blood, taken in a trial of Ad26.COV2.S vaccine versus placebo. The sequence was collected from a person between 18 and 65 years old who received the Ad26.COV2.S COVID-19 vaccine or a placebo. This chain links TRBV18 with TRBJ1-1; a possible D gene is TRBD1 (5 bases). CDR3 sequence: CASSRKDDRNTEAFF. As DNA, the CDR3 is TGTGCCAGCTCACGAAAAGACGACAGAAACACTGAAGCTTTCTTT.